Sequencing of this T cell receptor beta chain was carried out in a study of post-analysis software for immune sequencing data. Comments on this clonotype: Its antigen is unknown.

Unique molecular identifiers tagged the TCR beta cDNA libraries. TCRdb itself ran the PCR reads through MiXCR, one entry per CDR3 protein. The sample consists of 400,000 to 500,000 distinct CDR3 sequences, more than 30% of them appearing once. Study observations and caveats: Patients carried 5 or 6 TRBV segments more frequently than controls did, and TRBV5-6, TRBV5-1 and TRBV20-1 were among them.

V was clipped by 7 bases and J by 2 bases, with 24 bases between them. This CDR3 contains 18 residues. This chain links TRBV6-7 with TRBJ1-5, with D possibly matching TRBD1 (5 bases). TRBV6-7 is treated as an ORF (open reading frame) with a function not yet certain. The sequence was obtained from a girl aged 2-15 years with multiple sclerosis. Sequenced material: blood. As DNA, the CDR3 is TGTGCCAGCACGGCCCCCGTTCGGGGGAGGAATCGCAATCAGCCCCAGCATTTT. Its translation is CASTAPVRGRNRNQPQHF.